Shown below are 26 T cell receptor beta chains from a single sample sequenced in a study of cytomegalovirus exposure and HLA in healthy donors. 60 Vbeta and 13 Jbeta primers were used in PCR. The protocol was immunoSEQ multiplex PCR, while the TCRdb copy is restricted to in-frame clones and leaves out a portion. Here the sample spans about 99,000 clones, approximately 73% being singletons. The sequenced sample was PBMCs. The receptor source for this set is a woman between 18 and 30 years old in good health and CMV-seropositive.

The V and J genes are TRBV29-1 and TRBJ1-2; tentatively, D is TRBD1 (5 bases). The V end was cut by 6 bases, the J end by 1 base, with 15 bases between. Looked up from germline, CDR1 is SQVTM and CDR2 is ANQGSEA. The CDR3 is 14 residues long. The CDR3 DNA reads TGCAGCGTGGGTGCAGGGAGGGATAACTATGGCTACACCTTC. It encodes CSVGAGRDNYGYTF. Filled out from reference TRBV29-1 and TRBJ1-2, the complete variable domain reads SAVISQKPSRDICQRGTSLTIQCQVDSQVTMMFWYRQQPGQSLTLIATANQGSEATYESGFVIDKFPISRPNLTFSTLTVSNMSPEDSSIYLCSVGAGRDNYGYTFGSGTRLTVV.

The chain is built from TRBV11-2 and TRBJ2-7; 7 bases agree with TRBD2. V dropped 3 bases and J dropped 3; count of bases not matched to a gene: 5. This CDR3 is built from 14 residues. Germline V lookup: CDR1 SGHAT, CDR2 FQNNGV. The CDR3 DNA follows: TGTGCCAGCAGCTTTGGGGGGGTCAACTACGAGCAGTACTTC. It is translated as CASSFGGVNYEQYF.

The V call is TRBV18, the J call TRBJ2-1; TRBD2 matches 9 bases. The CDR3 is 16 residues long. Germline trimming cut 2 bases from V and 7 bases from J; bases unmatched to any gene: 9. Looked up from germline, CDR1 is KGHSH and CDR2 is LQKENI. The CDR3 sequence is CASSPNSGGAGNEQFF. CDR3 nucleotides: TGTGCCAGCTCACCAAATAGCGGGGGAGCGGGGAATGAGCAGTTCTTC.

This chain connects TRBV5-1 to TRBJ2-5; possibly TRBD1 for D (5 bases). The J call is in doubt because the DNA end fits TRBJ2-7 better. The CDR3 spans 17 residues. Looked up from germline, CDR1 is SGHRS and CDR2 is YFSETQ. This chain's CDR3 is CASSPDPLGQMGYEQYF. The CDR3 DNA sequence: TGCGCCAGCAGCCCCGACCCCCTGGGGCAGATGGGCTACGAGCAGTACTTC.

This clone showed up just once. The chain combines TRBV7-9 with TRBJ2-3, with TRBD2 identical over 10 bases. Germline assignment: CDR1 SEHNR and CDR2 FQNEAQ (reference sequence). CDR3 size: 17 residues. The V and J ends lost 3 bases and 5 bases, in that order; junction bases with no gene match: 11. The chain's CDR3 is CASSLDLAGGRRDTQYF. CDR3 nucleotide sequence: TGTGCCAGCAGCTTGGATTTAGCGGGGGGCCGAAGAGATACGCAGTATTTT. Filled out from reference TRBV7-9 and TRBJ2-3, the complete variable domain reads DTGVSQNPRHKITKRGQNVTFRCDPISEHNRLYWYRQTLGQGPEFLTYFQNEAQLEKSRLLSDRFSAERPKGSFSTLEIQRTEQGDSAMYLCASSLDLAGGRRDTQYFGPGTRLTVL.

This clone is classed as medium-sized. This chain connects TRBV19 to TRBJ1-4; D possibly corresponds to TRBD1 (5 bases). The germline CDR1 and CDR2 sequences are LNHDA and SQIVND (reference sequence). Trimming stripped 3 bases from V and 4 bases from J, with 12 bases between. The CDR3 is 15 residues long. DNA for the CDR3: TGTGCCAGTAGTATCCTGGGGGGGAGTAATGAAAAACTGTTTTTT. It specifies CASSILGGSNEKLFF.

This clone was counted between two and nine times. The chain combines TRBV7-3 with TRBJ2-1, with D possibly being TRBD1 (6 bases). Per germline, CDR1 SGHTA and CDR2 FQGTGA. The CDR3 loop spans 16 amino acids. Trimming removed 5 bases at V and 2 bases at J, with 16 bases between. CDR3 region: CASSLNQGFTYNEQFF. The DNA for the CDR3 is TGTGCCAGCAGCCTCAACCAGGGGTTTACCTACAATGAGCAGTTCTTC.

The CDR3 region is CASSLDGGGWHVIYNEQFF. The CDR3 DNA is TGCGCCAGCAGCTTGGATGGCGGGGGGTGGCATGTTATCTACAATGAGCAGTTCTTC. The chain joins TRBV5-1 to TRBJ2-1; 8 bases map to TRBD2. This CDR3 spans 19 amino acids. V was clipped by 0 bases and J by 3 bases; unmatched bases: 14. Germline-derived CDR1 and CDR2 are SGHRS and YFSETQ.

Here the CDR3 DNA reads TGTGCCAGCAGTGAAGTGGGCGATACGCAGTATTTT. It codes for CASSEVGDTQYF. The chain recombines TRBV6-1 with TRBJ2-3; D unresolved. In germline, CDR1 is MNHNS, CDR2 SASEGT. The V end lost 1 base, the J end lost 6 bases, and 5 bases lay between the germline ends. The CDR3 loop spans 12 amino acids.

The chain is built from TRBV2 and TRBJ2-4; D may be TRBD2 (6 bases). V shed 2 bases and J shed 0 bases, with 11 bases lying between them. Germline assignment: CDR1 SNHLY and CDR2 FYNNEI. The CDR3 has 16 amino acids. As DNA, the CDR3 is TGTGCCAGCAGTGAACGATTAGCGGCAGCCAAAAACATTCAGTACTTC. This codes for CASSERLAAAKNIQYF.

The chain employs TRBV11-2 and TRBJ2-5, with unresolved D. V was shortened by 1 base and J by 5 bases, with 8 bases between the two germline ends. CDR1 is SGHAT and CDR2 is FQNNGV in the germline V gene. The CDR3 contains 13 residues. The CDR3 nucleotides read TGTGCCAGCAGCTTAGGAGCGCGGGAGACCCAGTACTTC. Its translation: CASSLGARETQYF.

J is TRBJ2-2 and V is TRBV7-8; 9 nucleotides match TRBD2. With 6 bases clipped from V and 7 bases from J, the junction kept 9 bases outside the gene matches. The CDR3 is 15 amino acids. Germline V CDR1 and CDR2: SGHVS, FQNEAQ. In DNA form, the CDR3 reads TGTGCCAGCAGAACCGCGGGGGGGCCGGGCGGGGAGCTGTTTTTT. It encodes CASRTAGGPGGELFF.

Only one count was recorded for this clone. J is TRBJ2-7 and V is TRBV7-9; 9 bases map to TRBD1. The germline V gene has CDR1 SEHNR and CDR2 FQNEAQ (reference sequence). There are 14 residues in the CDR3. The V and J ends lost 5 bases and 6 bases, in that order; junction bases with no gene match: 8. The DNA for the CDR3 is TGTGCCAGCAGCCGAGGGGACAGGGTTGGCGAGCAGTACTTC. It is translated as CASSRGDRVGEQYF.

The genes are TRBV5-1 and TRBJ2-1, with a possible D match to TRBD1 (6 bases). In germline, CDR1 is SGHRS, CDR2 YFSETQ. Trimming pared 6 bases from V and 0 bases from J, leaving 7 bases between. The CDR3 extends over 13 amino acids. CDR3 amino acids: CASKGGSYNEQFF. The DNA of the CDR3 is TGCGCCAGCAAAGGGGGCTCCTACAATGAGCAGTTCTTC.

The table lists this clone with a few counts. This chain uses TRBV7-9 with TRBJ2-7, with 13 bases aligning to TRBD2. CDR1 is SEHNR and CDR2 is FQNEAQ in the germline V gene (reference sequence). The CDR3 runs to 14 residues. V trimming: 5 bases; J trimming: 4 bases; junction bases outside the gene matches: 2. CDR3 bases: TGTGCCAGCAGCCGGACTAGCGGGAGATACGAGCAGTACTTC. This codes for CASSRTSGRYEQYF.

J is TRBJ2-5 and V is TRBV5-1, with D perhaps TRBD2 (5 bases). The V gene lost 3 bases and the J gene lost 7 bases, with 16 bases spanning the gap. The CDR3 is 14 amino acids. Looked up from germline, CDR1 is SGHRS and CDR2 is YFSETQ. This CDR3 reads CASSSALEGATQYF. CDR3 sequence (DNA): TGCGCCAGCAGCTCGGCCCTTGAGGGCGCGACCCAGTACTTC. The whole variable domain, remainder taken from reference TRBV5-1 and TRBJ2-5, is KAGVTQTPRYLIKTRGQQVTLSCSPISGHRSVSWYQQTPGQGLQFLFEYFSETQRNKGNFPGRFSGRQFSNSRSEMNVSTLELGDSALYLCASSSALEGATQYFGPGTRLLVL.

The chain is built from TRBV4-1 and TRBJ1-1; no firm D call. Per the germline V gene, CDR1 is MGHRA and CDR2 is YSYEKL. V was cut by 0 bases and J by 1 base, with 9 bases left in between. This CDR3 has 15 amino acids. The CDR3 nucleotides read TGCGCCAGCAGCCAAGATCCCCGGTCGAACACTGAAGCTTTCTTT. This encodes CASSQDPRSNTEAFF.

This clone was seen only a few times. This chain connects TRBV7-2 to TRBJ1-3, with TRBD1 matching 7 bases. This CDR3 region has 16 residues. The germline V gene has CDR1 SGHTA and CDR2 FQGNSA. V shed 5 bases, J shed 0 bases, and the junction held 7 bases outside the gene matches. The CDR3 here is CASSTTGAGSGNTIYF. The CDR3 DNA is TGTGCCAGCAGCACCACAGGGGCCGGCTCTGGAAACACCATATATTTT.

This clone turned up a few times. This CDR3 is also generated by other DNA sequences in the sample. The chain couples TRBV11-2 to TRBJ2-2, with D hard to call. Trimming removed 3 bases from V and 3 bases from J, with 5 bases in between. From germline, CDR1 is SGHAT and CDR2 FQNNGV. The CDR3 extends over 13 amino acids. CDR3 loop: CASSLTDTGELFF. The CDR3 region has the DNA TGTGCCAGCAGCTTGACTGACACCGGGGAGCTGTTTTTT.

V usage is TRBV11-2 and J usage is TRBJ1-2, with D possibly matching TRBD1 (6 bases). This CDR3 comprises 15 residues. Germline loops: CDR1 SGHAT, CDR2 FQNNGV. V was trimmed by 5 bases and J by 3 bases, leaving 16 bases between them. DNA of the CDR3: TGTGCCAGCAGCGCGCGATGGGGGCCCGACTATGGCTACACCTTC. Translated: CASSARWGPDYGYTF.

This chain links TRBV29-1 with TRBJ1-4; tentatively, D is TRBD1 (6 bases). V lost 6 bases, J lost 7 bases, and 15 bases lay in between. Looked up from germline, CDR1 is SQVTM and CDR2 is ANQGSEA. CDR3 length: 13 residues. The CDR3 loop reads CSVGGTQGEKLFF. DNA for the CDR3: TGCAGCGTGGGGGGGACACAGGGTGAAAAACTGTTTTTT.

This sequence joins TRBV10-3 and TRBJ2-2; 7 nucleotides agree with TRBD1. Germline V gene lookup returns CDR1 ENHRY and CDR2 SYGVKD. The CDR3 has 15 residues. The V segment lost 6 bases and the J segment 2 bases; nucleotides outside the gene matches: 6. As DNA, the CDR3 is TGTGCCATCAGGGGGGACAGACTAAACACCGGGGAGCTGTTTTTT. It encodes CAIRGDRLNTGELFF.

This chain joins TRBV19 and TRBJ1-4, with D perhaps TRBD1 (6 bases). V lost 5 bases and J 7 bases, leaving 14 bases between the germline ends. The length of the CDR3 is 14 residues. Germline V gene lookup returns CDR1 LNHDA and CDR2 SQIVND (reference sequence). CDR3 sequence reads: CASSEQGGGEKLFF. The CDR3 nucleotides are TGTGCCAGTAGTGAACAGGGAGGGGGTGAAAAACTGTTTTTT.

The chain joins TRBV6-5 to TRBJ1-1; 7 bases match TRBD1. Trimming at V came to 2 bases and at J to 1 base, leaving 7 bases not matched to a gene. The CDR3 runs to 16 residues. Germline V gene data show CDR1 as MNHEY and CDR2 as SVGAGI. The CDR3 DNA follows: TGTGCCAGCAGTTACATATCCGGGACAGCGAACACTGAAGCTTTCTTT. Amino acid sequence: CASSYISGTANTEAFF.

The V gene is TRBV7-6, the J gene TRBJ1-4, with 9 bases aligning to TRBD1. CDR1 is SGHVS, CDR2 FNYEAQ, per germline. V dropped 0 bases and J dropped 8; count of bases not matched to a gene: 4. The CDR3 sequence is 15 residues long. CDR3 nucleotide sequence: TGTGCCAGCAGCTTAGCCGGGACAGGGTTAGAAAAACTGTTTTTT. Amino acids: CASSLAGTGLEKLFF. The full variable domain, rest sourced from reference TRBV7-6 and TRBJ1-4, is GAGVSQSPRYKVTKRGQDVALRCDPISGHVSLYWYRQALGQGPEFLTYFNYEAQQDKSGLPNDRFSAERPEGSISTLTIQRTEQRDSAMYRCASSLAGTGLEKLFFGSGTQLSVL.

The V and J genes are TRBV9 and TRBJ2-1; TRBD2 aligns across 9 bases. Germline V gene data show CDR1 as SGDLS and CDR2 as YYNGEE. This CDR3 spans 16 amino acids. Trimming took 4 bases from V and 5 from J; bases not matched to a gene: 10. In DNA, the CDR3 is TGTGCCAGCAGCCTTTACCCTGCGGGAGGGAACAATGAGCAGTTCTTC. Its translation: CASSLYPAGGNNEQFF.